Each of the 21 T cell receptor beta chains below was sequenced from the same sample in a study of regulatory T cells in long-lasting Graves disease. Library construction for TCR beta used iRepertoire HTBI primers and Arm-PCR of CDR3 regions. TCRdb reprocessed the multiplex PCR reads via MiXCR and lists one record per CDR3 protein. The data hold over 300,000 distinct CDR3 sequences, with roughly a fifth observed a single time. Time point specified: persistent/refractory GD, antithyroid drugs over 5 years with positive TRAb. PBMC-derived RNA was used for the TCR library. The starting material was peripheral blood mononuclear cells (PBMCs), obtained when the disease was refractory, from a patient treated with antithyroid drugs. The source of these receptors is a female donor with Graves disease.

CDR3 nucleotides: TGCGCCAGCAGCCAAGCCCCAGCCAGGGGCCATCAGCCCCAGCATTTT. Translation: CASSQAPARGHQPQHF. The chain links TRBV4-1 to TRBJ1-5; the D gene is possibly TRBD1 (6 bases). Trimming removed 1 base at V and 5 bases at J, with 15 bases between. This CDR3 has 16 amino acids. Germline lookup yields CDR1 MGHRA and CDR2 YSYEKL.

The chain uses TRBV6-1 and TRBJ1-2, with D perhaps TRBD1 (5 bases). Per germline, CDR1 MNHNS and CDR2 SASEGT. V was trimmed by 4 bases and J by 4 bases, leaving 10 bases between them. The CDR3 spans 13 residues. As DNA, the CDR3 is TGTGCCAGCAGTGTGGGGCCTCGCTATGGCTACACCTTC. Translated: CASSVGPRYGYTF.

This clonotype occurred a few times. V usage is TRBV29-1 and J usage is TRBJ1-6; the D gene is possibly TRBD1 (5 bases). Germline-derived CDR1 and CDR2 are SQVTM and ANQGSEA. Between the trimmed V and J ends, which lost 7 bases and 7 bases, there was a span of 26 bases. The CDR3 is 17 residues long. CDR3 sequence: CSEFSDCGREDNSPLHF. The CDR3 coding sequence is TGCAGCGAATTCTCGGATTGCGGCAGGGAAGACAATTCACCCCTCCACTTT.

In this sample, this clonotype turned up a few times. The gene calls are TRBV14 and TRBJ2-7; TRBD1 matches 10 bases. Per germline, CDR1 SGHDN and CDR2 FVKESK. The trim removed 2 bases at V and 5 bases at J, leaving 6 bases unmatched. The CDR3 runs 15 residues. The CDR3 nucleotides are TGTGCCAGCAGCCAAACGGGACAGGGGATCAACGAGCAGTACTTC. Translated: CASSQTGQGINEQYF.

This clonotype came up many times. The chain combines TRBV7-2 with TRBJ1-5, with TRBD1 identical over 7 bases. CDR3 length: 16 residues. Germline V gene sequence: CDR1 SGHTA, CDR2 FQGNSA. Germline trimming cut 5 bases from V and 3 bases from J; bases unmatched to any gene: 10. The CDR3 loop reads CASSPFATGNNQPQHF. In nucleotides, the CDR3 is TGTGCCAGCAGCCCATTCGCGACAGGGAACAATCAGCCCCAGCATTTT.

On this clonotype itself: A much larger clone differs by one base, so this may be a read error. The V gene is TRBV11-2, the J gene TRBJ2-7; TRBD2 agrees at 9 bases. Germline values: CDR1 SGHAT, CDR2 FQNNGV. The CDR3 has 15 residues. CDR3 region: CVSSLEAGGFYEQYF. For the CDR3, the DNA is TGTGTCAGCAGCTTAGAGGCGGGGGGGTTCTACGAGCAGTACTTC.

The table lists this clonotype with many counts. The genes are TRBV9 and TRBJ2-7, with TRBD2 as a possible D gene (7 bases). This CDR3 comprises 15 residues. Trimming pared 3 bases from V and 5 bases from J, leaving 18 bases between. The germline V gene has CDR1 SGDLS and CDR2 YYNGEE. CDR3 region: CASSGSGTSGDEQYF. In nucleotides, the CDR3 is TGTGCCAGCAGCGGCAGCGGGACAAGTGGGGACGAGCAGTACTTC.

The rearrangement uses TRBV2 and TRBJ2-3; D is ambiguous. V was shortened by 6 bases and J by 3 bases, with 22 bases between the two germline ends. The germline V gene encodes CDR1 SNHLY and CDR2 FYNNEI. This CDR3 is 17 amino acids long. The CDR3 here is CASSLMYPTRVTDTQYF. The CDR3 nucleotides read TGTGCCAGCAGCTTAATGTACCCCACCCGTGTGACAGATACGCAGTATTTT.

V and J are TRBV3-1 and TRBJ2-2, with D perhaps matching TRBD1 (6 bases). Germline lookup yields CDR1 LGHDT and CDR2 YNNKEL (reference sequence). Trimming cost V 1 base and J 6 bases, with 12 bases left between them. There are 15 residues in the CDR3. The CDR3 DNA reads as TGTGCCAGCAGCCAAGCGCCAGGGGTGGCCGGGGAGCTGTTTTTT. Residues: CASSQAPGVAGELFF.

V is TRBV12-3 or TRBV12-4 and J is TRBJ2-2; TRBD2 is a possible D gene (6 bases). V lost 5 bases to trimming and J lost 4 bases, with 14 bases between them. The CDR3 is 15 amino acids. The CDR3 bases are TGTGCCAGCAGTCCCTCGAGCGGGCGCACCGGGGAGCTGTTTTTT. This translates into CASSPSSGRTGELFF.

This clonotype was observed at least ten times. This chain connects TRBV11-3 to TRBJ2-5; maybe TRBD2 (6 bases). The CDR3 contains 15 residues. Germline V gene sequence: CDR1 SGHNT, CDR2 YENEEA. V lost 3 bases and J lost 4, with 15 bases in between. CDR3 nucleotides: TGTGCCAGCAGCTTGGGTAGCGGAGGGCCAGAGACCCAGTACTTC. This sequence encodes CASSLGSGGPETQYF.

The CDR3 sequence: CASSEGGVRTGELFF. The CDR3 DNA reads as TGTGCCAGCAGTGAAGGTGGGGTGCGCACCGGGGAGCTGTTTTTT. The chain recombines TRBV25-1 with TRBJ2-2; D is undetermined. Trimming removed 2 bases at V and 4 bases at J, with 11 bases between. Germline lookup yields CDR1 MGHDK and CDR2 SYGVNS. The CDR3 runs to 15 residues.

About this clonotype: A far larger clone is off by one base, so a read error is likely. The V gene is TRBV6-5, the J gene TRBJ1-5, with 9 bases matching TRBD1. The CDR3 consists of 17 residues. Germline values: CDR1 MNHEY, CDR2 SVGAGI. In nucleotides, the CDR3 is TGTGTCAGCAGTACCCCCCGACTCGGACAGGGGAATCAGCCCCAGCATTTT. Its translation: CVSSTPRLGQGNQPQHF.

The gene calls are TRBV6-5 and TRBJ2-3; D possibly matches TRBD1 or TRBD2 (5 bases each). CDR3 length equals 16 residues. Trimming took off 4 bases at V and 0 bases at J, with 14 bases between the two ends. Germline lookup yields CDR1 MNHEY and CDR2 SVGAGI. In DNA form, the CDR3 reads TGTGCCAGCAGTTCGGGGCGTGCAGGTAGCACAGATACGCAGTATTTT. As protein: CASSSGRAGSTDTQYF.

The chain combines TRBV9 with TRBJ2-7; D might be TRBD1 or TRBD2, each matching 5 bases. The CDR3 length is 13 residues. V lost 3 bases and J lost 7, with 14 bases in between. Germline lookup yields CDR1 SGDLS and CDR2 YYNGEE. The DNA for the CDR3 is TGTGCCAGCAGCGCAGCAGATTGGGGGGAGCAGTACTTC. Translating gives CASSAADWGEQYF.

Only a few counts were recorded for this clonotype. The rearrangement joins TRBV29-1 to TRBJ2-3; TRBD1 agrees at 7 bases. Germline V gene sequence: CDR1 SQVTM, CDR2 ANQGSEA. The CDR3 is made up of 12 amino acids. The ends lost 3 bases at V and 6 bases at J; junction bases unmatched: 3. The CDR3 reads CSVEGRGDTQYF. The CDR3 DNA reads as TGCAGCGTTGAGGGCAGGGGGGATACGCAGTATTTT.

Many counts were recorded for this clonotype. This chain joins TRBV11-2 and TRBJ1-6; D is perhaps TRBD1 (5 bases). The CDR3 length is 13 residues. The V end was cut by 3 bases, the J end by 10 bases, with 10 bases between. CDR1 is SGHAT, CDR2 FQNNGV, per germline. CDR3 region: CASSLQGSSPLHF. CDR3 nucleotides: TGTGCCAGCAGCTTGCAGGGAAGCTCACCCCTCCACTTT.

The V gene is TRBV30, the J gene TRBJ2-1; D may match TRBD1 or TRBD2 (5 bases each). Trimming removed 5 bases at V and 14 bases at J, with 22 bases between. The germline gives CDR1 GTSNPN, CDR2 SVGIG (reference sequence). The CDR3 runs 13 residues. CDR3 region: CAWGRRDLGLEFF. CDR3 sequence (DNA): TGTGCCTGGGGCAGACGGGACCTTGGGTTGGAGTTCTTC. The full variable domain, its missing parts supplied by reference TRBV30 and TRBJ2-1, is SQTIHQWPATLVQPVGSPLSLECTVEGTSNPNLYWYRQAAGRGLQLLFYSVGIGQISSEVPQNLSASRPQDRQFILSSKKLLLSDSGFYLCAWGRRDLGLEFFGPGTRLTVL.

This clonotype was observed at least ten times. The CDR3 nucleotides read TGTGCCAGCAGTTTTTTTGGGGGGAACTATGGCTACACCTTC. Its translation: CASSFFGGNYGYTF. This chain connects TRBV12-3 or TRBV12-4 to TRBJ1-2; the D gene is possibly TRBD1 (5 bases). The V gene lost 3 bases and the J gene lost 2 bases, with 10 bases spanning the gap. The CDR3 has 14 amino acids.

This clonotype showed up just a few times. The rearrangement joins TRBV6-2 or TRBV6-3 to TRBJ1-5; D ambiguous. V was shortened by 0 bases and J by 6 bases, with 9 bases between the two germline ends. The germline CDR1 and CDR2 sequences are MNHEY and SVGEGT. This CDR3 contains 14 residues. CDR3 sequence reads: CASSYSDLVQPQHF. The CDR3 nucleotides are TGTGCCAGCAGTTACTCTGACCTGGTTCAGCCCCAGCATTTT.

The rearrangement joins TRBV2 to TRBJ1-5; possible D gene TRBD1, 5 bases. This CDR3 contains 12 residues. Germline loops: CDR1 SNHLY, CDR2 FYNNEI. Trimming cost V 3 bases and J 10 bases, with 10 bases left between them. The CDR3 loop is CASSDRVLPQHF. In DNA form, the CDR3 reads TGTGCCAGCAGTGACAGGGTCTTACCCCAGCATTTT.